The T cell receptor (beta chain) under discussion was sequenced for a study of cytomegalovirus exposure and HLA in healthy donors. Whole-study context: Ancestry clustering placed around 80% of under 450 genotyped donors in the Caucasian-associated cluster.

60 Vbeta and 13 Jbeta primers were used in PCR. Sequencing used immunoSEQ multiplex PCR; TCRdb keeps in-frame clones, though not all of them. The table lists roughly 80,000 clones, around 80% of them singletons. Sequences were obtained from PBMCs. This sequence originates from a man aged 45-65 years in good health and CMV-seropositive.

The CDR3 region has the DNA TGTGCCAGAAGCGAGACTAGCGGGAGGGACGAAGAGACCCAGTACTTC. Protein product: CARSETSGRDEETQYF. V and J are TRBV5-3 and TRBJ2-5; 14 bases are a match to TRBD2. TRBV5-3 carries the ORF label, with uncertain function. The CDR3 has 16 amino acids. V shed 4 bases, J shed 3 bases, and the junction held 5 bases outside the gene matches.